This is a list of T cell receptor beta chains from one sample in a study of T-cell memory formation after mild COVID-19. TCRdb itself ran the 5' RACE reads through MiXCR, one entry per CDR3 protein. Counted here are some 300,000 distinct CDR3 sequences, roughly 19% occurring once; the ten biggest clones make up roughly 23%. Specimen: PBMCs or a T cell subset sorted from them (not recorded which). All receptors come from a man in his late teens or twenties who had mild COVID-19 (a few samples of this study predate the infection). Cell type and time point are not known. Each CDR3 is given with its conserved first and last residue. The order of the fields is clone size, V gene, J gene, D gene, CDR3 DNA, CDR3 protein. The D gene is left open where the match is weak. The size field is filled for only some rows; it gives once, few, many or a size class.

abundance: NA
v_gene: TRBV12-3/TRBV12-4
j_gene: TRBJ2-5
d_gene: NA
CDR3nt: TGTGCCAGCAGTTCTCTAGGAGGGCTAGAGACCCAGTACTTC
CDR3aa: CASSSLGGLETQYF

abundance: few
v_gene: TRBV7-8
j_gene: TRBJ1-1
d_gene: NA
CDR3nt: TGTGCCAGCAGCTTGTCTGTTGGGAACACTGAAGCTTTCTTT
CDR3aa: CASSLSVGNTEAFF

abundance: few
v_gene: TRBV18
j_gene: TRBJ2-2
d_gene: NA
CDR3nt: TGTGCCAGCTCTGAATTAACGGGGGCTTACACCGGGGAGCTGTTTTTT
CDR3aa: CASSELTGAYTGELFF

abundance: NA
v_gene: TRBV20-1
j_gene: TRBJ1-4
d_gene: NA
CDR3nt: TGCAGTGCTCAGGAGGATGAAAAACTGTTTTTT
CDR3aa: CSAQEDEKLFF

abundance: NA
v_gene: TRBV12-3/TRBV12-4
j_gene: TRBJ2-5
d_gene: TRBD1
CDR3nt: TGTGCCAGCAGTGGACAGGGAGGATTAGAGACCCAGTACTTC
CDR3aa: CASSGQGGLETQYF

abundance: NA
v_gene: TRBV6-2/TRBV6-3
j_gene: TRBJ2-5
d_gene: NA
CDR3nt: TGTGCCAGCACCCAACCATGGCCTGGGGAGACCCAGTACTTC
CDR3aa: CASTQPWPGETQYF

abundance: many
v_gene: TRBV7-9
j_gene: TRBJ2-1
d_gene: NA
CDR3nt: TGTGCCAGCAGGGCCTACGGGGATCCCTCCTACAATGAGCAGTTCTTC
CDR3aa: CASRAYGDPSYNEQFF

abundance: few
v_gene: TRBV9
j_gene: TRBJ2-5
d_gene: TRBD2
CDR3nt: TGTGCCAGCAGCGACGGACTAGCGGGGGGACAAGAGACCCAGTACTTC
CDR3aa: CASSDGLAGGQETQYF

abundance: NA
v_gene: TRBV10-2
j_gene: TRBJ2-1
d_gene: NA
CDR3nt: TGCGCCAGCAGTGAATACAGTGAGCAGTTCTTC
CDR3aa: CASSEYSEQFF

abundance: NA
v_gene: TRBV5-1
j_gene: TRBJ2-5
d_gene: NA
CDR3nt: TGCGCCAGCAGCTTAGACTGGTGGGAGACCCAGTACTTC
CDR3aa: CASSLDWWETQYF

abundance: few
v_gene: TRBV7-9
j_gene: TRBJ1-1
d_gene: NA
CDR3nt: TGTGCCAGCAGCCCCGGCTGGGGCCTGAACACTGAAGCTTTCTTT
CDR3aa: CASSPGWGLNTEAFF

abundance: few
v_gene: TRBV7-9
j_gene: TRBJ2-6
d_gene: NA
CDR3nt: TGTGCCAGCAGCCCCAATGGGGCCAACGTCCTGACTTTC
CDR3aa: CASSPNGANVLTF

abundance: few
v_gene: TRBV4-1
j_gene: TRBJ1-4
d_gene: TRBD1
CDR3nt: TGCGCCAGCAGCAAGACAGGGGCCTCCGACAATGAAAAACTGTTTTTT
CDR3aa: CASSKTGASDNEKLFF

abundance: NA
v_gene: TRBV2
j_gene: TRBJ1-3
d_gene: NA
CDR3nt: TGTGCCAGCAGTTTAAGCCTTGGGGGCACCATATATTTT
CDR3aa: CASSLSLGGTIYF

abundance: once
v_gene: TRBV5-1
j_gene: TRBJ1-2
d_gene: TRBD1
CDR3nt: TGCGCCAGCAGCAACGGACAGGGGAGATATGGCTACACCTTC
CDR3aa: CASSNGQGRYGYTF

abundance: NA
v_gene: TRBV14
j_gene: TRBJ1-2
d_gene: NA
CDR3nt: TGTGCCAGCAGCCAAGTGGGGGGCCTCTATGGCTACACCTTC
CDR3aa: CASSQVGGLYGYTF

abundance: NA
v_gene: TRBV20-1
j_gene: TRBJ2-3
d_gene: NA
CDR3nt: TGCAGTGCTACCCACACAGATACGCAGTATTTT
CDR3aa: CSATHTDTQYF

abundance: few
v_gene: TRBV5-1
j_gene: TRBJ1-5
d_gene: NA
CDR3nt: TGCGCCAGCAGGGAGGGGGGAGGACAGCCCCAGCATTTT
CDR3aa: CASREGGGQPQHF

abundance: NA
v_gene: TRBV5-1
j_gene: TRBJ2-3
d_gene: TRBD2
CDR3nt: TGCGCCAGCAGCTGGGGACTAGCGGACACAGATACGCAGTATTTT
CDR3aa: CASSWGLADTDTQYF

abundance: many
v_gene: TRBV29-1
j_gene: TRBJ1-4
d_gene: TRBD1
CDR3nt: TGCAGCGTGCAACAGGGGTCCCGTGAAAAACTGTTTTTT
CDR3aa: CSVQQGSREKLFF

abundance: NA
v_gene: TRBV7-6
j_gene: TRBJ2-2
d_gene: NA
CDR3nt: TGTGCCAGCAGCCGGATCGGGCCGTCTGGGGGGGAGCTGTTTTTT
CDR3aa: CASSRIGPSGGELFF

abundance: NA
v_gene: TRBV5-1
j_gene: TRBJ1-5
d_gene: NA
CDR3nt: TGCGCCAGCAGCTTGGGGGGATATGGGAATCAGCCCCAGCATTTT
CDR3aa: CASSLGGYGNQPQHF

abundance: NA
v_gene: TRBV5-1
j_gene: TRBJ2-7
d_gene: NA
CDR3nt: TGCGCCAGCAGCTTGCGGGACCCGGGCCCCGCCGGCGAGCAGTACTTC
CDR3aa: CASSLRDPGPAGEQYF

abundance: NA
v_gene: TRBV20-1
j_gene: TRBJ2-3
d_gene: NA
CDR3nt: TGCAGTGCTAGAGCATTACGGGGCACAGATACGCAGTATTTT
CDR3aa: CSARALRGTDTQYF

abundance: NA
v_gene: TRBV6-2/TRBV6-3
j_gene: TRBJ2-1
d_gene: NA
CDR3nt: TGTGCCAGCAGTTACCAGGGCCCTTACAATGAGCAGTTCTTC
CDR3aa: CASSYQGPYNEQFF

abundance: NA
v_gene: TRBV20-1
j_gene: TRBJ1-5
d_gene: NA
CDR3nt: TGCAGTGCTAGGGGAGGGGATCAGCCCCAGCATTTT
CDR3aa: CSARGGDQPQHF

abundance: NA
v_gene: TRBV7-2
j_gene: TRBJ2-3
d_gene: TRBD1
CDR3nt: TGTGCCAGCAGCTTAACAGGGGGGTCCTTCGACACAGATACGCAGTATTTT
CDR3aa: CASSLTGGSFDTDTQYF

abundance: few
v_gene: TRBV5-8
j_gene: TRBJ2-1
d_gene: TRBD1
CDR3nt: TGTGCCAGCAGCCGAACTCCCGGACAGGGCCGGGAGCAGTTCTTC
CDR3aa: CASSRTPGQGREQFF

abundance: NA
v_gene: TRBV27
j_gene: TRBJ1-5
d_gene: TRBD1
CDR3nt: TGTGCCAGCAGTCCCCTCGCAGGGGGAACGAGTCAGCCCCAGCATTTT
CDR3aa: CASSPLAGGTSQPQHF

abundance: few
v_gene: TRBV18
j_gene: TRBJ1-3
d_gene: NA
CDR3nt: TGTGCCAGCTCAGGGGACTCTGGAAACACCATATATTTT
CDR3aa: CASSGDSGNTIYF

abundance: NA
v_gene: TRBV6-2/TRBV6-3
j_gene: TRBJ1-1
d_gene: NA
CDR3nt: TGTGCCAGCAGTTACCCGGCCACTGAAGCTTTCTTT
CDR3aa: CASSYPATEAFF

abundance: NA
v_gene: TRBV20-1
j_gene: TRBJ1-2
d_gene: TRBD1
CDR3nt: TGCAGTGCTAGTCCCCCCGGGACAGGCTATGGCTACACCTTC
CDR3aa: CSASPPGTGYGYTF

abundance: NA
v_gene: TRBV5-6
j_gene: TRBJ1-5
d_gene: TRBD1
CDR3nt: TGTGCCAGCAGCAAGGGACAGGGCCACCAGCCCCAGCATTTT
CDR3aa: CASSKGQGHQPQHF

abundance: few
v_gene: TRBV19
j_gene: TRBJ2-3
d_gene: NA
CDR3nt: TGTGCCAGTAGTATTTACGGCACAGATACGCAGTATTTT
CDR3aa: CASSIYGTDTQYF

abundance: few
v_gene: TRBV12-3/TRBV12-4
j_gene: TRBJ2-3
d_gene: TRBD2
CDR3nt: TGTGCCAGCACGCTAGCGGGGGGAGGCGCAGATACGCAGTATTTT
CDR3aa: CASTLAGGGADTQYF

abundance: NA
v_gene: TRBV28
j_gene: TRBJ1-1
d_gene: TRBD1
CDR3nt: TGTGCCAGCAGTTTTAGCCTGGGACAGCCGAACACTGAAGCTTTCTTT
CDR3aa: CASSFSLGQPNTEAFF

abundance: NA
v_gene: TRBV4-3
j_gene: TRBJ2-3
d_gene: TRBD1
CDR3nt: TGCGCCAGCAGCCAAGCAGGGGGTCCCACAGATACGCAGTATTTT
CDR3aa: CASSQAGGPTDTQYF

abundance: many
v_gene: TRBV18
j_gene: TRBJ2-5
d_gene: NA
CDR3nt: TGTGCCAGCAGCCCCTTGCAAGAGACCCAGTACTTC
CDR3aa: CASSPLQETQYF

abundance: few
v_gene: TRBV20-1
j_gene: TRBJ2-1
d_gene: NA
CDR3nt: TGCAGTGCTAGAGTCGTGGAAACCGACAATGAGCAGTTCTTC
CDR3aa: CSARVVETDNEQFF

abundance: few
v_gene: TRBV7-2
j_gene: TRBJ2-1
d_gene: TRBD2
CDR3nt: TGTGCCAGCAGCTGGTCCCGGACTAGGTCCTACAATGAGCAGTTCTTC
CDR3aa: CASSWSRTRSYNEQFF

abundance: NA
v_gene: TRBV12-3/TRBV12-4
j_gene: TRBJ2-1
d_gene: TRBD2
CDR3nt: TGTGCCAGCAGCCCCCCCACTAGCGGGGTCTACAATGAGCAGTTCTTC
CDR3aa: CASSPPTSGVYNEQFF

abundance: NA
v_gene: TRBV15
j_gene: TRBJ2-3
d_gene: NA
CDR3nt: TGTGCCACCAGCCATAAGGGGGATACGCAGTATTTT
CDR3aa: CATSHKGDTQYF

abundance: NA
v_gene: TRBV19
j_gene: TRBJ2-1
d_gene: TRBD2
CDR3nt: TGTGCCAGTAGTATTCCCGGGAGGAAGAGCTCCTACAATGAGCAGTTCTTC
CDR3aa: CASSIPGRKSSYNEQFF

abundance: NA
v_gene: TRBV24-1
j_gene: TRBJ1-2
d_gene: TRBD1
CDR3nt: TGTGCCACCAGTGATAACAGGGGAATCTATGGCTACACCTTC
CDR3aa: CATSDNRGIYGYTF

abundance: NA
v_gene: TRBV29-1
j_gene: TRBJ2-2
d_gene: NA
CDR3nt: TGCAGCGCTCCGGGTTGGGGGGCTACCGGGGAGCTGTTTTTT
CDR3aa: CSAPGWGATGELFF

abundance: few
v_gene: TRBV4-1
j_gene: TRBJ1-5
d_gene: NA
CDR3nt: TGCGCCAGCAGCCAGGGGGCGGCCCGGGGCAATCAGCCCCAGCATTTT
CDR3aa: CASSQGAARGNQPQHF

abundance: NA
v_gene: TRBV6-2/TRBV6-3
j_gene: TRBJ2-7
d_gene: NA
CDR3nt: TGTGCCAGCAGTTACCAAGACTGGGGGGCCTCCTACGAGCAGTACTTC
CDR3aa: CASSYQDWGASYEQYF

abundance: few
v_gene: TRBV28
j_gene: TRBJ1-1
d_gene: TRBD1
CDR3nt: TGTGCCAGCAGTCTAAACAGGGGGCGCGGGACTGAAGCTTTCTTT
CDR3aa: CASSLNRGRGTEAFF

abundance: NA
v_gene: TRBV5-1
j_gene: TRBJ2-7
d_gene: NA
CDR3nt: TGCGCCAGCAGCTTGGAGCCGGGCCAGGCTGGGCAGCAGTACTTC
CDR3aa: CASSLEPGQAGQQYF

abundance: NA
v_gene: TRBV20-1
j_gene: TRBJ1-2
d_gene: TRBD1
CDR3nt: TGCAGTGCTTACAGGGGAGGCGATGGCTACACCTTC
CDR3aa: CSAYRGGDGYTF

abundance: few
v_gene: TRBV7-9
j_gene: TRBJ1-5
d_gene: NA
CDR3nt: TGTGCCAGCAGCTTAGGGTTCCTAGAGAGCAATCAGCCCCAGCATTTT
CDR3aa: CASSLGFLESNQPQHF

abundance: few
v_gene: TRBV2
j_gene: TRBJ1-1
d_gene: NA
CDR3nt: TGTGCCAGCCCATGGGCGGAAAACACTGAAGCTTTCTTT
CDR3aa: CASPWAENTEAFF